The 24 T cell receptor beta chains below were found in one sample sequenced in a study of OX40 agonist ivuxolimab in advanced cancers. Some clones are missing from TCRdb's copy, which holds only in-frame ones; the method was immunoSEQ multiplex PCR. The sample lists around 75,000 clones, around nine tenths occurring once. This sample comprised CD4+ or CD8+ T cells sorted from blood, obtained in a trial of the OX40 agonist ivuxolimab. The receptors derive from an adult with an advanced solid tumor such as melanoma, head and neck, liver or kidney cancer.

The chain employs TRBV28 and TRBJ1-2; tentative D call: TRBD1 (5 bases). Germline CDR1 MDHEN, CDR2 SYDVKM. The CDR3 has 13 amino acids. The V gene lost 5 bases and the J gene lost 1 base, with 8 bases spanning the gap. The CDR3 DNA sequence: TGTGCCAGCAGTATGACAGATAACTATGGCTACACCTTC. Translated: CASSMTDNYGYTF.

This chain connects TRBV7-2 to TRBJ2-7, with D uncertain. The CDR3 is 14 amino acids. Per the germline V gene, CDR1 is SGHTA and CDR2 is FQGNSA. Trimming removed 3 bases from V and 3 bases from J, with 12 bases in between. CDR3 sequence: CASSLSAQIYEQYF. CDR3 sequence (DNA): TGTGCCAGCAGCTTGTCTGCGCAGATCTACGAGCAGTACTTC.

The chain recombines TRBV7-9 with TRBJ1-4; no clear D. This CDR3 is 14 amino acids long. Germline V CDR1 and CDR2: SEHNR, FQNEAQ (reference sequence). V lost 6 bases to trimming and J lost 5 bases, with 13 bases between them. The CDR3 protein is CASSISSVNEKLFF. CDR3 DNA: TGTGCCAGCAGTATTTCAAGCGTGAATGAAAAACTGTTTTTT.

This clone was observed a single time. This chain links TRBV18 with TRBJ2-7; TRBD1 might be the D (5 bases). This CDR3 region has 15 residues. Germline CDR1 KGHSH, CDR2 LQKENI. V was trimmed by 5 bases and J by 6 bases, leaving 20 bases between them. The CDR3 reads CASSAFETEEREQYF. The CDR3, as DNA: TGTGCCAGCTCAGCCTTCGAGACAGAGGAACGCGAGCAGTACTTC.

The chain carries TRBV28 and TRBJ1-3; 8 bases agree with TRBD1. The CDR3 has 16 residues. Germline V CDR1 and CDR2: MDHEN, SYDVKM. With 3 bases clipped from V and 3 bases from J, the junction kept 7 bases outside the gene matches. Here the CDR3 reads CASSLSQGAIGNTIYF. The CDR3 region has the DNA TGTGCCAGCAGTTTGTCGCAGGGGGCAATTGGAAACACCATATATTTT.

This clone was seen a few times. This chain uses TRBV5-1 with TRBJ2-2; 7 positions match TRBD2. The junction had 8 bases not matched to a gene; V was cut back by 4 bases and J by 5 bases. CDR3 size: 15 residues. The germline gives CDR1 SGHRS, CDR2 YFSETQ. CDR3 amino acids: CASSPRLAETGELFF. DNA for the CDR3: TGCGCCAGCAGCCCCCGGCTAGCGGAAACCGGGGAGCTGTTTTTT.

The CDR3 coding sequence is TGTGCCAGCTCTCGGGACGGGGAAACGAAAAATGAAAAACTGTTTTTT. This gives the protein CASSRDGETKNEKLFF. This chain uses TRBV18 with TRBJ1-4; D may be TRBD1 (5 bases). Trimming took 6 bases from V and 5 from J, leaving 19 bases between them. Germline V gives CDR1 KGHSH, CDR2 LQKENI. The CDR3 runs 16 residues. Full variable domain (outside the CDR3, taken from reference TRBV18 and TRBJ1-4): NAGVMQNPRHLVRRRGQEARLRCSPMKGHSHVYWYRQLPEEGLKFMVYLQKENIIDESGMPKERFSAEFPKEGPSILRIQQVVRGDSAAYFCASSRDGETKNEKLFFGSGTQLSVL.

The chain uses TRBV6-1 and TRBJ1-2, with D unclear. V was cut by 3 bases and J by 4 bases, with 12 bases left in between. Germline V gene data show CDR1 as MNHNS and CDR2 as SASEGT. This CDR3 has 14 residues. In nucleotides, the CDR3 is TGTGCCAGCAGTGACCCCCGCAAGCGCTATGGCTACACCTTC. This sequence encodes CASSDPRKRYGYTF.

The CDR3 DNA sequence: TGTGCCAGTAGTATAGAGGCGCAGAGCTCCTACAATGAGCAGTTCTTC. Residues: CASSIEAQSSYNEQFF. The gene calls are TRBV19 and TRBJ2-1; D gene uncertain. V was pared by 0 bases and J by 0 bases, with 9 bases between. The CDR3 extends over 16 amino acids. Germline CDR1 reads LNHDA; CDR2 reads SQIVND (reference sequence).

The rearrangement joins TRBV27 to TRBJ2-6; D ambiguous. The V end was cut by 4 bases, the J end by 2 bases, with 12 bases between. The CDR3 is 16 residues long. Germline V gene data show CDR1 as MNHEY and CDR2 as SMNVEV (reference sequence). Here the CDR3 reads CASSYIPPTGANVLTF. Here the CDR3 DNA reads TGTGCCAGCAGTTATATCCCTCCTACTGGGGCCAACGTCCTGACTTTC.

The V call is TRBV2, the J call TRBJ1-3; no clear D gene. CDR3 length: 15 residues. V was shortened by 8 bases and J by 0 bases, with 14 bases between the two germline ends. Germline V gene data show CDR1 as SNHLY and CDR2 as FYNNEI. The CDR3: CASQDDASSGNTIYF. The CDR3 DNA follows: TGTGCCAGCCAAGACGACGCCAGCTCTGGAAACACCATATATTTT. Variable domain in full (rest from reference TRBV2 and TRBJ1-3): EPEVTQTPSHQVTQMGQEVILRCVPISNHLYFYWYRQILGQKVEFLVSFYNNEISEKSEIFDDQFSVERPDGSNFTLKIRSTKLEDSAMYFCASQDDASSGNTIYFGEGSWLTVV.

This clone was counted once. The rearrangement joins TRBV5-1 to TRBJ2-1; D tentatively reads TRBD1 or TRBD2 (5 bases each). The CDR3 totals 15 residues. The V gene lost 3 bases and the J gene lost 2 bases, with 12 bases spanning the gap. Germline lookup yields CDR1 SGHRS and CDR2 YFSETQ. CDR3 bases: TGCGCCAGCAGCTCCCGGGACCCCACCTACAATGAGCAGTTCTTC. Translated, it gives CASSSRDPTYNEQFF.

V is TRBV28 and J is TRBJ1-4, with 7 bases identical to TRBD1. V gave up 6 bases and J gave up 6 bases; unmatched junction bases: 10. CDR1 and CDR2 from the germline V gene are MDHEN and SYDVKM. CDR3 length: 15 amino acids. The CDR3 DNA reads TGTGCCAGCAGCAACCACGGGGACAGTTATGAAAAACTGTTTTTT. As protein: CASSNHGDSYEKLFF. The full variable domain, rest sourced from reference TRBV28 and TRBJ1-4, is DVKVTQSSRYLVKRTGEKVFLECVQDMDHENMFWYRQDPGLGLRLIYFSYDVKMKEKGDIPEGYSVSREKKERFSLILESASTNQTSMYLCASSNHGDSYEKLFFGSGTQLSVL.

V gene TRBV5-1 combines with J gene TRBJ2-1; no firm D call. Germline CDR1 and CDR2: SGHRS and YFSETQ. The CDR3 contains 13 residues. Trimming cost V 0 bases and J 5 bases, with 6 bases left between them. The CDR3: CASSLDTDNEQFF. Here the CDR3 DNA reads TGCGCCAGCAGCTTGGATACCGACAATGAGCAGTTCTTC.

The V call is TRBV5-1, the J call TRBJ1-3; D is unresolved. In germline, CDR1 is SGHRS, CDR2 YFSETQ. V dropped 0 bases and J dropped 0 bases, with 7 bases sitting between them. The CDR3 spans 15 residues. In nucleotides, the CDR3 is TGCGCCAGCAGCTTGGACCTGAGCTCTGGAAACACCATATATTTT. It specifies CASSLDLSSGNTIYF.

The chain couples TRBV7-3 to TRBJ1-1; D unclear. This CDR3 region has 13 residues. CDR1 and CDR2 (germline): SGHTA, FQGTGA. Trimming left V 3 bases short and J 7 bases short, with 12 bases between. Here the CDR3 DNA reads TGTGCCAGCAGCTTGTCAGGCGACCATGAAGCTTTCTTT. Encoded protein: CASSLSGDHEAFF.

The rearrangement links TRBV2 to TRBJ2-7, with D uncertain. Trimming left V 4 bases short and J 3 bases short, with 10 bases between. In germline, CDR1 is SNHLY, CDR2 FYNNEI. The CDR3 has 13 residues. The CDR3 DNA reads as TGTGCCAGCAGTGCGGAACAGAACTACGAGCAGTACTTC. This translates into CASSAEQNYEQYF.

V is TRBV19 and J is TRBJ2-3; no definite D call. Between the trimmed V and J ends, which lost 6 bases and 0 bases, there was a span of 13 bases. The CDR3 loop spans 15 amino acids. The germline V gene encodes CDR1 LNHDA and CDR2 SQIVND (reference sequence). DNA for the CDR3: TGTGCCAGTAGCATGCTAGGGCCTAGCACAGATACGCAGTATTTT. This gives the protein CASSMLGPSTDTQYF.

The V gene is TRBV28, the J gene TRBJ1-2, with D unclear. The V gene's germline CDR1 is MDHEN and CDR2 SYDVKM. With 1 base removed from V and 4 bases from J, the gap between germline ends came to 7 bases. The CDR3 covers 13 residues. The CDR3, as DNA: TGTGCCAGCAGTTTATTGAGGGTCTATGGCTACACCTTC. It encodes CASSLLRVYGYTF.

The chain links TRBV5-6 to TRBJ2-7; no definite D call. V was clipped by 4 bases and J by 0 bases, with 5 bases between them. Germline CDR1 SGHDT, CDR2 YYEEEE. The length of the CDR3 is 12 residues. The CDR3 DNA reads TGTGCCAGCAGCACGAGCTCCTACGAGCAGTACTTC. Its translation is CASSTSSYEQYF.

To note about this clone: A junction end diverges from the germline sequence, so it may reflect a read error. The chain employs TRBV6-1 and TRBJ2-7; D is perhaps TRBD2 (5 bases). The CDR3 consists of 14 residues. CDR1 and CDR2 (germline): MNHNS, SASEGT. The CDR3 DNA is TGTGCCAGCAGTAAAGCCCTAGCCGCCTACGAGCAGTACTTC. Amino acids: CASSKALAAYEQYF.

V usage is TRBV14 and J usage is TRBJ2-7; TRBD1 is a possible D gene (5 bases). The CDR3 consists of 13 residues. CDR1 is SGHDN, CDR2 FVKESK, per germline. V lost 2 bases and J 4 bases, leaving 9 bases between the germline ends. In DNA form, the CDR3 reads TGTGCCAGCAGCCAAACTCAGGGTTACGAGCAGTACTTC. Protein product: CASSQTQGYEQYF.

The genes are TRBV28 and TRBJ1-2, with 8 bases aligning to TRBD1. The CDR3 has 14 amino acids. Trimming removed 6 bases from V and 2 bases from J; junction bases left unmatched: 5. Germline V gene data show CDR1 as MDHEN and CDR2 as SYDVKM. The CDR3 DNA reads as TGTGCCAGCAGCCGGACAGGGCGAAACTATGGCTACACCTTC. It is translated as CASSRTGRNYGYTF.

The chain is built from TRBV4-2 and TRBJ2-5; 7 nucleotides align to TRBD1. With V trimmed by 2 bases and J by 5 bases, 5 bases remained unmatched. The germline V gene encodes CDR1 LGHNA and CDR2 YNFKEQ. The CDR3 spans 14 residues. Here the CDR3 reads CASSQKTGLETQYF. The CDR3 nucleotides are TGTGCCAGCAGCCAAAAGACAGGGTTGGAGACCCAGTACTTC.